These 20 T cell receptor beta chains came from one sample sequenced in a study of OX40 agonist ivuxolimab in advanced cancers. Here immunoSEQ multiplex PCR was the method, and the copy in TCRdb shows in-frame clones only, minus some. The sample contains approximately 92,000 clones, approximately 93% of which appear only once. Specimen: CD4+ or CD8+ T cells sorted from blood, collected in a trial of the OX40 agonist ivuxolimab. The receptors were gathered from an adult with an advanced solid tumor such as melanoma, head and neck, liver or kidney cancer.

The DNA for the CDR3 is TGTGCCAGCAGCTTAGGGAGACGGCAGTACTTC. This sequence encodes CASSLGRRQYF. This chain uses TRBV7-9 with TRBJ2-7; D call uncertain. The ends were cut back, 1 base at V and 9 bases at J, with 7 bases in the middle. The CDR3 loop spans 11 amino acids. Germline values: CDR1 SEHNR, CDR2 FQNEAQ (reference sequence).

This clone showed up just once. This sequence joins TRBV7-3 and TRBJ1-1; 7 positions agree with TRBD1. Germline CDR1 reads SGHTA; CDR2 reads FQGTGA. J lost 1 base, V lost 6 bases, and 2 bases had no gene match. The CDR3 is made up of 13 amino acids. CDR3 nucleotides: TGTGCCAGCAGGCGGGACAGGAACACTGAAGCTTTCTTT. This codes for CASRRDRNTEAFF.

The rearrangement links TRBV28 to TRBJ2-7; the D call may be TRBD1 or TRBD2 (5 bases each). There are 13 residues in the CDR3. The V end was cut by 3 bases, the J end by 4 bases, with 10 bases between. Germline CDR1 reads MDHEN; CDR2 reads SYDVKM. In nucleotides, the CDR3 is TGTGCCAGCAGTTTGGGGGTAGAGTACGAGCAGTACTTC. It translates to CASSLGVEYEQYF.

The chain uses TRBV28 and TRBJ1-2; D is ambiguous. CDR1 is MDHEN and CDR2 is SYDVKM in the germline V gene. Trimming stripped 7 bases from V and 4 bases from J, with 13 bases between. The CDR3 runs to 13 residues. In DNA, the CDR3 is TGTGCCAGCACCACCGGACGGACCTATGGCTACACCTTC. Its translation is CASTTGRTYGYTF.

In its sample, this clone was seen once. The chain joins TRBV5-1 to TRBJ2-3, with 11 bases identical to TRBD2. Germline loops: CDR1 SGHRS, CDR2 YFSETQ. CDR3 size: 15 residues. V lost 2 bases to trimming and J lost 5 bases; unmatched junction nucleotides: 4. CDR3 coding DNA: TGCGCCAGCAGCTTTGGGCTAGCGGGAGGAGATACGCAGTATTTT. Translation gives CASSFGLAGGDTQYF.

V usage is TRBV18 and J usage is TRBJ2-5; D unresolved. Trimming shortened V by 2 bases and J by 1 base, and 5 bases separated the two germline ends. Germline lookup yields CDR1 KGHSH and CDR2 LQKENI. This CDR3 comprises 13 residues. The CDR3 protein is CASSPRTQETQYF. The CDR3 nucleotides read TGTGCCAGCTCACCAAGAACCCAAGAGACCCAGTACTTC.

The rearrangement links TRBV9 to TRBJ2-1; the match to TRBD1 covers 8 bases. CDR1 SGDLS and CDR2 YYNGEE come from the germline V gene. The CDR3 extends over 15 amino acids. The V and J ends lost 3 bases and 0 bases, in that order; junction bases with no gene match: 2. CDR3 sequence reads: CASSEGTGSYNEQFF. Here the CDR3 DNA reads TGTGCCAGCAGCGAGGGGACAGGCTCCTACAATGAGCAGTTCTTC. Full variable domain (missing parts from reference TRBV9 and TRBJ2-1): DSGVTQTPKHLITATGQRVTLRCSPRSGDLSVYWYQQSLDQGLQFLIQYYNGEERAKGNILERFSAQQFPDLHSELNLSSLELGDSALYFCASSEGTGSYNEQFFGPGTRLTVL.

The rearrangement uses TRBV18 and TRBJ2-3; D is uncertain. The CDR3 spans 17 residues. Germline CDR1 KGHSH, CDR2 LQKENI. Trimming stripped 3 bases from V and 0 bases from J, with 16 bases between. CDR3 nucleotides: TGTGCCAGCTCACCCCCTCGCGGCGAGCGAAGCACAGATACGCAGTATTTT. Translated: CASSPPRGERSTDTQYF.

The chain employs TRBV12-5 and TRBJ1-4; 9 bases agree with TRBD1. V gave up 5 bases and J gave up 5 bases; unmatched junction bases: 3. CDR1 is LGHNT and CDR2 is FRNRAP in the germline V gene. The CDR3 has 14 residues. The CDR3 DNA reads TGTGCTAGTGGTCCGGGACAGGGAAATGAAAAACTGTTTTTT. It specifies CASGPGQGNEKLFF.

The CDR3 DNA reads as TGTGCCAGTAGTTCCCGATTAGGGTTAGCCAAAAACATTCAGTACTTC. Translating gives CASSSRLGLAKNIQYF. The V and J genes are TRBV19 and TRBJ2-4, with unresolved D. The CDR3 extends over 16 amino acids. Trimming took 5 bases from V and 0 from J, leaving 14 bases between them. Germline loops: CDR1 LNHDA, CDR2 SQIVND (reference sequence).

The chain recombines TRBV9 with TRBJ1-2; D is undetermined. Deletions cut 4 bases from V and 2 bases from J, with 9 bases between. The CDR3 totals 13 residues. CDR1 and CDR2 (germline): SGDLS, YYNGEE. CDR3 region: CASSLVANYGYTF. CDR3 sequence (DNA): TGTGCCAGCAGCCTAGTCGCCAACTATGGCTACACCTTC.

The chain employs TRBV9 and TRBJ2-7; D is unclear. This CDR3 has 13 amino acids. Trimming stripped 3 bases from V and 7 bases from J, with 14 bases between. Germline CDR1 reads SGDLS; CDR2 reads YYNGEE. CDR3 coding DNA: TGTGCCAGCAGCGCCCGTTTTTTCGAGGAGCAGTACTTC. This sequence encodes CASSARFFEEQYF.

This clone showed up just once. The chain is built from TRBV5-5 and TRBJ2-5, with D tentatively TRBD1 or TRBD2 (5 bases each). Germline CDR1 and CDR2: SGHKS and YYEKEE (reference sequence). This CDR3 region has 15 residues. Deletions cut 0 bases from V and 4 bases from J, with 13 bases between. The CDR3 DNA is TGTGCCAGCAGCTTGGGATTTACTAGGGGAGAGACCCAGTACTTC. Translating it yields CASSLGFTRGETQYF. The complete variable domain, with remaining parts taken from reference TRBV5-5 and TRBJ2-5, reads DAGVTQSPTHLIKTRGQQVTLRCSPISGHKSVSWYQQVLGQGPQFIFQYYEKEERGRGNFPDRFSARQFPNYSSELNVNALLLGDSALYLCASSLGFTRGETQYFGPGTRLLVL.

The chain uses TRBV5-1 and TRBJ2-2, with 8 nucleotides matching TRBD1. The germline gives CDR1 SGHRS, CDR2 YFSETQ. The CDR3 runs to 19 residues. V dropped 0 bases and J dropped 5; count of bases not matched to a gene: 15. In DNA form, the CDR3 reads TGCGCCAGCAGCTTGGAAGGACAGGGATACGGAAGGGGGACCGGGGAGCTGTTTTTT. Its protein product is CASSLEGQGYGRGTGELFF.

V and J are TRBV27 and TRBJ1-4; D is uncertain. Germline V lookup: CDR1 MNHEY, CDR2 SMNVEV (reference sequence). V was clipped by 6 bases and J by 5 bases, with 10 bases between them. The CDR3 is 13 amino acids. CDR3 DNA sequence: TGTGCCAGCAGGCGGGTCCCGAATGAAAAACTGTTTTTT. Its translation is CASRRVPNEKLFF.

The rearrangement uses TRBV6-1 and TRBJ2-5, with D possibly being TRBD1 (5 bases). The CDR3 totals 12 residues. Germline CDR1 and CDR2: MNHNS and SASEGT. V lost 8 bases, J lost 7 bases, and 14 bases lay in between. CDR3 region: CASFAGPGTQYF. CDR3 nucleotide sequence: TGTGCCAGCTTCGCAGGGCCAGGGACCCAGTACTTC.

The chain joins TRBV4-1 to TRBJ1-2, with 9 bases fitting TRBD1. Germline V lookup: CDR1 MGHRA, CDR2 YSYEKL. With V trimmed by 3 bases and J by 5 bases, 10 bases remained unmatched. The CDR3 covers 16 residues. The CDR3 DNA reads as TGCGCCAGCAGCCAGACAGGGACAGGGTGGGAATATGGCTACACCTTC. This sequence encodes CASSQTGTGWEYGYTF.

The rearrangement links TRBV11-1 to TRBJ2-7; possibly TRBD2 for D (6 bases). V was pared by 4 bases and J by 1 base, with 17 bases between. CDR1 and CDR2 from the germline V gene are SGHAT and FQDESV (reference sequence). This CDR3 comprises 16 residues. As DNA, the CDR3 is TGTGCCAGCAGCTCCCCCCGGGACTCCCTATCCTACGAGCAGTACTTC. This codes for CASSSPRDSLSYEQYF.

This chain joins TRBV5-4 and TRBJ2-7; D gene unclear. Trimming stripped 4 bases from V and 5 bases from J, with 13 bases between. Germline CDR1 is SGHNT and CDR2 is YYREEE (reference sequence). This CDR3 is built from 13 residues. The CDR3 loop reads CASSPHPFDEQYF. The CDR3 DNA follows: TGTGCCAGCAGCCCTCACCCTTTCGACGAGCAGTACTTC.

This clone is a singleton in its sample. This chain links TRBV11-2 with TRBJ1-5; D may be TRBD1 (5 bases). The germline V gene encodes CDR1 SGHAT and CDR2 FQNNGV. The V gene lost 5 bases and the J gene lost 4 bases, with 12 bases spanning the gap. This CDR3 is built from 14 residues. CDR3 nucleotide sequence: TGTGCCAGCAGCCTCCAGGACAATAATCAGCCCCAGCATTTT. This encodes CASSLQDNNQPQHF.